The 13 T cell receptor beta chains in this list originate from one sample, sequenced in a study of multiple sclerosis patients with progressive multifocal leukoencephalopathy. TCRdb keeps only in-frame clones here, not all; method: immunoSEQ multiplex PCR. The sample has 30,000 or so clones, approximately 90% seen once. Regarding time point: time of PML onset. The sample consisted of PBMCs, taken from a patient treated with natalizumab. Receptor source: a woman aged 40 to 50 with progressive multifocal leukoencephalopathy.

Here the CDR3 DNA reads TGTGCCAGCAGCCTATTAACAGGGGGGGAGACCCAGTACTTC. This translates into CASSLLTGGETQYF. The chain carries TRBV2 and TRBJ2-5; 8 bases line up with TRBD1. The V segment lost 6 bases and the J segment 5 bases; nucleotides outside the gene matches: 8. Germline-derived CDR1 and CDR2 are SNHLY and FYNNEI. The CDR3 runs to 14 residues.

This sequence joins TRBV19 and TRBJ1-2, with 7 bases aligning to TRBD1. The CDR3 has 14 residues. With V trimmed by 5 bases and J by 5 bases, 8 bases remained unmatched. Per the germline V gene, CDR1 is LNHDA and CDR2 is SQIVND (reference sequence). CDR3 nucleotides: TGTGCCAGTAGTTCTTCAGGGGGGGATTATGGCTACACCTTC. Translated: CASSSSGGDYGYTF.

In its sample, this clone was seen once. The V and J genes are TRBV4-2 and TRBJ2-1; TRBD2 matches at 12 bases. Germline assignment: CDR1 LGHNA and CDR2 YNFKEQ. The CDR3 contains 16 residues. After removal of 1 base from V and 7 bases from J, the junction contained 5 bases not matched to a gene. The CDR3 DNA is TGTGCCAGCAGCCAAGCCCTAGCGGGGGGGCCAAATGAGCAGTTCTTC. Residues: CASSQALAGGPNEQFF.

The chain links TRBV27 to TRBJ2-6; weak D call: TRBD2 (5 bases). V dropped 7 bases and J dropped 0 bases, with 10 bases sitting between them. Germline assignment: CDR1 MNHEY and CDR2 SMNVEV (reference sequence). This CDR3 is built from 15 residues. The CDR3 region has the DNA TGTGCCAGCAAATGGACTGGCTCTGGGGCCAACGTCCTGACTTTC. Its protein product is CASKWTGSGANVLTF. The variable domain in full, completed from reference TRBV27 and TRBJ2-6, reads EAQVTQNPRYLITVTGKKLTVTCSQNMNHEYMSWYRQDPGLGLRQIYYSMNVEVTDKGDVPEGYKVSRKEKRNFPLILESPSPNQTSLYFCASKWTGSGANVLTFGAGSRLTVL.

The rearrangement links TRBV11-3 to TRBJ2-5, with D possibly being TRBD1 (6 bases). CDR1 and CDR2 (germline): SGHNT, YENEEA. V lost 1 base, J lost 4 bases, and 19 bases lay in between. The CDR3 has 17 amino acids. CDR3 DNA: TGTGCCAGCAGCTTAGGCGTACAGGGTCCTGAGGGAGAGACCCAGTACTTC. It encodes CASSLGVQGPEGETQYF.

This sequence joins TRBV4-2 and TRBJ2-3; the D call may be TRBD1 or TRBD2 (5 bases each). V lost 0 bases to trimming and J lost 5 bases, with 15 bases between them. In germline, CDR1 is LGHNA, CDR2 YNFKEQ. The CDR3 covers 16 residues. The CDR3 DNA reads TGTGCCAGCAGCCAAGAATCGGGGCAGAACTTAGATACGCAGTATTTT. Protein product: CASSQESGQNLDTQYF.

As DNA, the CDR3 is TGTGCCAGCAGTCATAGTCCCATTGAGAATGAGCAGTTCTTC. Translating it yields CASSHSPIENEQFF. The chain has TRBV11-3 and TRBJ2-1; D remains ambiguous. This CDR3 region has 14 residues. The germline V gene encodes CDR1 SGHNT and CDR2 YENEEA. Trimming took 6 bases from V and 7 from J, leaving 16 bases between them.

The chain is built from TRBV6-6 and TRBJ2-7; a possible D gene is TRBD2 (6 bases). Trimming took 0 bases from V and 2 from J, leaving 14 bases between them. Germline loops: CDR1 MNHNY, CDR2 SVGAGI (reference sequence). The CDR3 length is 16 residues. The CDR3 DNA reads TGTGCCAGCAGTTACTCATCTGGAGCGGGCCCCTACGAGCAGTACTTC. This gives the protein CASSYSSGAGPYEQYF.

The rearrangement joins TRBV13 to TRBJ2-1, with 8 bases identical to TRBD1. CDR3 size: 13 residues. V shed 4 bases, J shed 5 bases, and the junction held 1 base outside the gene matches. The germline V gene has CDR1 PRHDT and CDR2 FYEKMQ (reference sequence). CDR3 DNA sequence: TGTGCCAGCAGCTGGGACAGGAACAATGAGCAGTTCTTC. Translating it yields CASSWDRNNEQFF.

V and J are TRBV7-9 and TRBJ1-6; 8 bases are shared with TRBD1. Per germline, CDR1 SEHNR and CDR2 FQNEAQ (reference sequence). The CDR3 runs 15 residues. J lost 8 bases, V lost 5 bases, and 8 bases had no gene match. The CDR3 DNA sequence: TGTGCCAGCAGCCGAACAGGGGGAATGGATTCACCCCTCCACTTT. Protein product: CASSRTGGMDSPLHF.

For the CDR3, the DNA is TGCGCCAGCAGCTCCACAGAGACAGATACGCAGTATTTT. Protein sequence: CASSSTETDTQYF. V is TRBV5-1 and J is TRBJ2-3, with D uncertain. Trimming took 3 bases from V and 3 from J, leaving 8 bases between them. The V gene's germline CDR1 is SGHRS and CDR2 YFSETQ. The CDR3 extends over 13 amino acids.

The CDR3 reads CASLMRGTEAFF. In DNA, the CDR3 is TGTGCCAGCCTGATGCGAGGGACTGAAGCTTTCTTT. This rearrangement joins TRBV6-1 to TRBJ1-1, with D uncertain. V lost 8 bases and J 5 bases, leaving 12 bases between the germline ends. The CDR3 length is 12 residues. Germline-derived CDR1 and CDR2 are MNHNS and SASEGT.

V and J are TRBV27 and TRBJ1-2; tentative D call: TRBD1 (6 bases). V was cut by 6 bases and J by 4 bases, with 12 bases left in between. Germline loops: CDR1 MNHEY, CDR2 SMNVEV (reference sequence). The length of the CDR3 is 13 residues. DNA for the CDR3: TGTGCCAGCAGGTTGACAGGCGGCTATGGCTACACCTTC. This translates into CASRLTGGYGYTF.